This T cell receptor (beta chain) originates from a study of blood T cell repertoires in COVID-19. About the study: The cDNA or gDNA used as material had been derived from T cells, B-cell-depleted T cells, or PBMCs.

This CDR3 spans 13 amino acids. Germline assignment: CDR1 SGHNT and CDR2 YYREEE (reference sequence). With 4 bases removed from V and 6 bases from J, the gap between germline ends came to 13 bases. Clones were sequenced by immunoSEQ multiplex PCR, and TCRdb holds only the in-frame ones, with some missing. The data hold some 77,000 clones, with approximately 80% observed a single time. Specimen: peripheral blood. This TCR derives from a man between 65 and 85 years old with acute or convalescent COVID-19. This chain connects TRBV5-4 to TRBJ1-2; D might be TRBD1 (5 bases). The CDR3 loop reads CASSVSSGNGYTF. The CDR3 DNA reads TGTGCCAGCAGCGTTTCTTCAGGGAATGGCTACACCTTC.